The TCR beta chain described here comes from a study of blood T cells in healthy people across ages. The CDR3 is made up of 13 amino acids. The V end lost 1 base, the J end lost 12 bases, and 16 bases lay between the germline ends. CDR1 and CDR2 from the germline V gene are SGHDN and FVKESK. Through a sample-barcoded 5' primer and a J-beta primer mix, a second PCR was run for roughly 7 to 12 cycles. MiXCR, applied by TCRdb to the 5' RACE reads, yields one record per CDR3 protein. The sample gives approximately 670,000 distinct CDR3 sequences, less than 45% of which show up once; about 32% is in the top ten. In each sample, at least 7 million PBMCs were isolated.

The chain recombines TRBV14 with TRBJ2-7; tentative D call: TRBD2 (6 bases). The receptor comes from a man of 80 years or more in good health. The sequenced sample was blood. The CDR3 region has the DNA TGTGCCAGCAGCCAAGTAGGAGGGTTTAACGTGTACTTC. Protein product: CASSQVGGFNVYF.